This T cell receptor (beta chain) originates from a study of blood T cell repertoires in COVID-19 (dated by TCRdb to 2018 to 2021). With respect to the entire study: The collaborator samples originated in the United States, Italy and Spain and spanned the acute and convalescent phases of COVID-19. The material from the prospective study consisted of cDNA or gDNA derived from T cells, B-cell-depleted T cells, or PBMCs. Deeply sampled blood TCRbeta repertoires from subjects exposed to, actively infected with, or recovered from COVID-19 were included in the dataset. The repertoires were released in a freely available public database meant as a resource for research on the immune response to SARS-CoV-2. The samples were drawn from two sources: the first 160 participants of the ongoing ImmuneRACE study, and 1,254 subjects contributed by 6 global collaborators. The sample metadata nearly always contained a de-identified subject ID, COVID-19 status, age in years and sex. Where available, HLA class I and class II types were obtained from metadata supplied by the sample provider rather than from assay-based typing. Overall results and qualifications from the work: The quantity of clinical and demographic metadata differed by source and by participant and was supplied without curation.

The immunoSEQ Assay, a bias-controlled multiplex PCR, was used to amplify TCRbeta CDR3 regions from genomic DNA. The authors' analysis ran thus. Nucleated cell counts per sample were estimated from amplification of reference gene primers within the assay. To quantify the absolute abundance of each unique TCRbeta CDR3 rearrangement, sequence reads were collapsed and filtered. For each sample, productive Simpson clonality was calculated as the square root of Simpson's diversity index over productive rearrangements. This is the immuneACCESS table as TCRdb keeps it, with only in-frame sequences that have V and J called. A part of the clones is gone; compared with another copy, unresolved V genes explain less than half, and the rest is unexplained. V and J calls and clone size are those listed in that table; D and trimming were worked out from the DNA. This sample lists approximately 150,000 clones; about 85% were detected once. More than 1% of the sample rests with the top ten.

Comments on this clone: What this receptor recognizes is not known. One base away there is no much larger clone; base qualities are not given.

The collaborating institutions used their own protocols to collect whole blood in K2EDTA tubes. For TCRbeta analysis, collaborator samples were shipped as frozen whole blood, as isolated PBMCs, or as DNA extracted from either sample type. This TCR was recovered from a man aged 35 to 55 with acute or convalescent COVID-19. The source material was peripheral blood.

The DNA is TGTGCCAGCAGCTTTGGCCTTCCTGGTACAGATACGCAGTATTTT. Its product reads: CASSFGLPGTDTQYF. The rearranged chain carries TRBV7-9 and TRBJ2-3; no D gene is confidently identified. The CDR3 runs 15 residues from the cysteine to the phenylalanine. The DNA shown is the 45-base CDR3, in frame from base 1. According to the germline V gene (reference sequence), CDR1 reads SEHNR and CDR2 reads FQNEAQ. Deletion took 3 bases off V and 3 bases off J, with a span of 13 bases between the germline ends.